This T cell receptor beta chain was documented in a study of tumor-infiltrating lymphocytes in primary liver carcinoma. For the study at large: Productive TCRbeta reads per sample were roughly 3.65 to 8 million, not differing by tissue.

This CDR3 has 19 residues. Germline lookup yields CDR1 SGHKS and CDR2 YYEKEE (reference sequence). Reverse transcription of roughly 0.5 ug total RNA with a constant-region primer produced TCR beta cDNA. Construction of TCR beta libraries relied on three successive nested multiplex PCR rounds employing slightly modified ARM-PCR. Researchers ran the first two PCR rounds for approximately 10 cycles each with TRBV1-TRBV30 forward primers and a C-beta reverse primer. TCRdb processed the multiplex PCR reads anew with MiXCR; each CDR3 protein has one entry. The sample comprises under 85,000 distinct CDR3 sequences, around 70% of which are singletons, and just under 20% rests with the top ten. The table lists this clonotype with a count of one. The germline gene is not matched at one end of the junction; a read error may be the cause. Co-extraction yielded RNA and DNA from approximately 20-30 mg of unsorted bulk tissue.

Material: liver tumor tissue from sampling region 1. Subset given: tumor region T1, superior pole. This receptor was identified in a man aged 40-55 years with primary liver carcinoma and hepatitis B virus infection. The chain employs TRBV5-5 and TRBJ2-7, with 8 bases that match TRBD1. Here the CDR3 DNA reads TGTGCCAGCAGCTTGGGGCCGGGACAGGAGGTCCAAAGAATTTACGAGCGGTACTTC. Translation gives CASSLGPGQEVQRIYERYF. Full variable domain (remainder filled in from reference TRBV5-5 and TRBJ2-7): DAGVTQSPTHLIKTRGQQVTLRCSPISGHKSVSWYQQVLGQGPQFIFQYYEKEERGRGNFPDRFSARQFPNYSSELNVNALLLGDSALYLCASSLGPGQEVQRIYERYFGPGTRLTVT.